What follows describes a single T cell receptor (beta chain). The CDR3 loop spans 14 amino acids. In germline, CDR1 is SQVTM, CDR2 ANQGSEA. The ends lost 7 bases at V and 4 bases at J; junction bases unmatched: 10. Seattle cases were enrolled at active infection and followed longitudinally. This entry comes from a study of blood T cell repertoires in COVID-19. Study-level background: Samples came from the United States, Italy and Spain, spanning acute and convalescent COVID-19. The analysed material was cDNA or gDNA that came from T cells, B-cell-depleted T cells, or PBMCs.

Profiled with immunoSEQ multiplex PCR; TCRdb holds only in-frame clones, not every one. Among under 200,000 clones, under 90% were seen once, and the ten largest hold 14%. This chain links TRBV29-1 with TRBJ1-1, with 9 bases identical to TRBD1. The source material was peripheral blood. The TCR was taken from a woman aged 65 to 85 with COVID-19, enrolled during active disease. CDR3 sequence (DNA): TGCAGCGCTGCACTGGACAGGGGAGGCACTGAAGCTTTCTTT. It codes for CSAALDRGGTEAFF.